The subject of this entry is one T cell receptor beta chain. From germline, CDR1 is LGHDT and CDR2 YNNKEL (reference sequence). V gave up 1 base and J gave up 8 bases; unmatched junction bases: 16. The CDR3 loop spans 18 amino acids. As originally analysed: Amplification of reference gene primers provided the estimated nucleated cell counts. The table came from immunoSEQ multiplex PCR; TCRdb's copy has only in-frame clones and leaves some out. That table gives V, J and clone size, and the DNA gave D and trimming. The table shows 90,000 to 120,000 clones, with about three quarters occurring only once. This record comes from a study of blood T cell repertoires in COVID-19. Overall study: In each case, the material was cDNA or gDNA derived from T cells, B-cell-depleted T cells, or PBMCs.

The chain couples TRBV3-1 (or the pseudogene TRBV3-2) to TRBJ1-4; 7 nucleotides line up with TRBD1. The clonotype was recovered from a man aged 65 to 85 with acute or convalescent COVID-19. The sequenced sample consisted of peripheral blood. CDR3 in amino acids: CASSQVGQTFGGGEKLFF. In DNA, the CDR3 is TGTGCCAGCAGCCAAGTGGGGCAGACTTTTGGAGGGGGCGAAAAACTGTTTTTT.